The entry that follows covers one TCR beta chain sequence. This clonotype has a handful of counts. The antigen this receptor binds is unknown. Per-base quality was not reported, and no clone a single base away is much larger than it. The donors were roughly 39 Caucasian individuals from Russia, aged roughly 6 to 100 years, who were systemically healthy. Each donor gave 8 to 10 milliliters of peripheral blood, drawn into EDTA-treated Vacutainer tubes. Ficoll-Paque density-gradient centrifugation was used to isolate PBMCs, with at least 6 million obtained per sample. Total RNA was extracted from PBMCs with Trizol reagent, with at least 6 micrograms obtained per sample. Naive CD45RAhigh/CD27high T cell percentages were measured by flow cytometry on a PBMC aliquot from every donor. These data come from a study of blood T cells in healthy people across ages (dated by TCRdb to between 2015 and 2017). Regarding the research as a whole: In model experiments, template switching captured roughly one uniquely barcoded TCR beta cDNA molecule for every two T cells. The donors were divided into four age groups: young (average around 17 years), middle-aged (about 41), aged (around 67) and long-lived (roughly 86). To track age-related changes in TCR beta repertoire diversity, the study relied on deep sequencing normalized with unique cDNA molecular identifiers. Two additional independent replicas of 1 million unique cDNA reads from the same blood draw were analyzed for two donors (one aged 18 to 30 and one aged 80 or older). Donors of different ages were randomly distributed across sequencing lanes to avoid experimental bias.

Beyond this particular receptor, the publication reports: There was a strong correlation between observed TCR beta diversity and the percentage of naive T cells measured by flow cytometry. The CMV infection status of donors was not known, potentially confounding age-related changes in expanded clonotypes. Since profiling was done on bulk unsorted PBMCs, naive and antigen-experienced compartments could not be conclusively compared. Observed TCR beta diversity per million T cells fell roughly linearly with age, and a significant reduction was already apparent by age roughly 40. Estimates of total diversity based on one million sequenced T cells were considered lower bounds and underestimates. Compared with the aged group, the long-lived group had more naive CD4+ T cells, fewer expanded clones and increased TCR diversity, a pattern suggesting age selection.

Library generation was performed with 5' RACE. TCRdb records Illumina HiSeq 2500 as the sequencer. The second PCR ran for roughly 7 to 12 cycles and used a J-beta primer mix along with a sample-barcoded 5' primer. A template-switch 5' adaptor carrying 12 random nucleotides introduced a unique molecular identifier onto each TCR beta cDNA molecule. Each sample yielded at least 3 million CDR3-containing paired-end reads. First-strand cDNA synthesis was performed from all RNA using the Mint cDNA synthesis kit, with priming by a TRBC-specific oligonucleotide. Following uracil-DNA glycosylase treatment, a first 18-cycle PCR with universal primers M1SS and BC2_uni_R was performed on all cDNA. On the study's bioinformatics: Normalization of each sample was performed by random selection of 1 million high-quality reads, each carrying a distinct molecular identifier. Instead of being binned into consensus sequences, reads that shared molecular identifiers were thrown out. MiTCR, set to a Q25 quality threshold and the strictest error-elimination algorithm, was used for CDR3 identification, clonotype clustering and error correction. A nonparametric unseen species model using Euler transformation provided a lower-bound estimate of total TCR beta diversity. Starting from the raw public reads, TCRdb applied fastp trimming at Q25, assembled clones with MiXCR and retained in-frame beta chains. A single entry per CDR3 protein holds the most common genes and DNA from its merged rows. For this entry, the V and J calls and clone size follow TCRdb and not the study's own pipeline. For this sample the table gives some 1.6 million distinct CDR3 sequences, of which roughly 32% were detected only once. The ten biggest clones cover roughly 12% of the sample.

Based on the germline V gene (reference sequence), the CDR1 and CDR2 sequences are DFQATT and SNEGSKA. V loses 6 bases at its end and J loses 8 bases; junction bases beyond the gene matches: 11. Inclusive of the bounding cysteine and phenylalanine, the CDR3 is 14 residues long. Only the CDR3 DNA stays, 42 bases, in frame from base 1. The chain joins TRBV20-1 to TRBJ2-1; 9 central nucleotides agree with TRBD2. Sequenced: blood. The receptor was derived from a woman aged 30 to 39 in good health. Here is the DNA: TGCAGTGCCGGGCACGCGGGAGGGCGTGATGAGCAGTTCTTC. This is translated as CSAGHAGGRDEQFF.